Listed here are 24 T cell receptor beta chains from one sample, sequenced in a study of cytomegalovirus exposure and HLA in healthy donors. The PCR made use of 60 Vbeta and 13 Jbeta primers. Sequencing was performed with immunoSEQ multiplex PCR; in TCRdb, only in-frame clones are kept and a portion is missing. The sample lists around 190,000 clones; 85% were seen once. The sequenced sample consisted of PBMCs. The origin of the receptors is a woman aged 45-59 years in good health and CMV-seronegative.

CDR3 protein: CASGLVIGGNSYNEQFF. For the CDR3, the DNA is TGTGCTAGTGGTTTGGTAATCGGGGGAAACTCCTACAATGAGCAGTTCTTC. V and J are TRBV12-5 and TRBJ2-1; a possible D gene is TRBD2 (6 bases). The CDR3 is 17 amino acids. The V gene lost 0 bases and the J gene lost 0 bases, with 12 bases spanning the gap. CDR1 is LGHNT and CDR2 is FRNRAP in the germline V gene.

This chain links TRBV30 with TRBJ1-4; D remains unclear. The CDR3 covers 13 residues. The germline gives CDR1 GTSNPN, CDR2 SVGIG (reference sequence). V was pared by 4 bases and J by 4 bases, with 10 bases between. The CDR3 bases are TGTGCCTGGAATTCGGGATATAATGAAAAACTGTTTTTT. Translated: CAWNSGYNEKLFF. Full variable domain (remainder filled in from reference TRBV30 and TRBJ1-4): SQTIHQWPATLVQPVGSPLSLECTVEGTSNPNLYWYRQAAGRGLQLLFYSVGIGQISSEVPQNLSASRPQDRQFILSSKKLLLSDSGFYLCAWNSGYNEKLFFGSGTQLSVL.

The J gene is TRBJ1-5, the V gene TRBV23-1; weak D call: TRBD1 (6 bases). TRBV23-1 belongs to the ORF category, with a function that is uncertain. V was trimmed by 1 base and J by 7 bases, leaving 23 bases between them. CDR3 length: 18 amino acids. The chain's CDR3 is CASSQLSSDSVFQQPQHF. The CDR3 bases are TGCGCCAGCAGTCAATTGTCTTCGGACAGCGTTTTTCAACAGCCCCAGCATTTT.

The chain has TRBV6-5 and TRBJ1-6; 8 bases match TRBD1. The CDR3 loop spans 15 amino acids. Trimming removed 7 bases from V and 9 bases from J; junction bases left unmatched: 11. Germline CDR1 and CDR2: MNHEY and SVGAGI. The CDR3 nucleotides are TGTGCCAGCACCTCTGGGGCAGGGGGCAGTTCACCCCTCCACTTT. This translates into CASTSGAGGSSPLHF.

This clone was counted only a few times. CDR3 DNA sequence: TGTGCCAGCAGCTCAACTAACGGGACAGGGATCAGAAATCAGCCCCAGCATTTT. As protein: CASSSTNGTGIRNQPQHF. J is TRBJ1-5 and V is TRBV7-9, with 9 nucleotides matching TRBD1. CDR1 is SEHNR, CDR2 FQNEAQ, per germline (reference sequence). Losses at the gene ends were 4 bases for V and 4 bases for J; bases not matched to a gene: 14. The CDR3 has 18 residues.

The CDR3 coding sequence is TGTGCCAGCAGCCAAGATCTGAGTAGCAGCGATGAGCAGTTCTTC. It encodes CASSQDLSSSDEQFF. This chain links TRBV4-2 with TRBJ2-1; no clear D. The length of the CDR3 is 15 residues. V was cut by 0 bases and J by 8 bases, with 14 bases left in between. In germline, CDR1 is LGHNA, CDR2 YNFKEQ.

J is TRBJ1-1 and V is TRBV7-9; D might be TRBD1 (5 bases). The V and J ends lost 5 bases and 0 bases respectively, with 10 bases between them. Germline V gives CDR1 SEHNR, CDR2 FQNEAQ (reference sequence). The CDR3 is 14 residues long. CDR3: CASSPGLMNTEAFF. The CDR3, as DNA: TGTGCCAGCAGCCCGGGACTGATGAACACTGAAGCTTTCTTT.

The chain uses TRBV15 and TRBJ1-5; D not certain. The CDR3 contains 13 residues. Germline CDR1 LNHNV, CDR2 YYDKDF (reference sequence). Trimming cost V 0 bases and J 9 bases, with 9 bases left between them. CDR3 sequence: CATSRDIGRPQHF. The CDR3 DNA is TGTGCCACCAGCAGAGATATCGGGAGGCCCCAGCATTTT. Complete variable domain (other parts from reference TRBV15 and TRBJ1-5): DAMVIQNPRYQVTQFGKPVTLSCSQTLNHNVMYWYQQKSSQAPKLLFHYYDKDFNNEADTPDNFQSRRPNTSFCFLDIRSPGLGDTAMYLCATSRDIGRPQHFGDGTRLSIL.

V usage is TRBV6-1 and J usage is TRBJ2-1; 7 bases map to TRBD1. Germline CDR1 MNHNS, CDR2 SASEGT. J was trimmed by 0 bases and V by 7 bases; bases with no gene match: 6. CDR3 length: 15 amino acids. In DNA, the CDR3 is TGTGCCAGCACTAGGACAGGAGACTCCTACAATGAGCAGTTCTTC. Translation gives CASTRTGDSYNEQFF.

A few counts support this clone. The chain links TRBV6-5 to TRBJ1-2, with D perhaps matching TRBD1 (6 bases). The CDR3 contains 14 residues. Germline-derived CDR1 and CDR2 are MNHEY and SVGAGI. Trimming took 6 bases from V and 4 from J, leaving 15 bases between them. Here the CDR3 DNA reads TGTGCCAGCAGCCACAGGGAACGGTTCTATGGCTACACCTTC. It encodes CASSHRERFYGYTF.

The V and J genes are TRBV9 and TRBJ1-2, with D hard to call. V was pared by 0 bases and J by 4 bases, with 7 bases between. This CDR3 spans 13 amino acids. The germline gives CDR1 SGDLS, CDR2 YYNGEE. CDR3 DNA sequence: TGTGCCAGCAGCGTAGACGAGCTCTATGGCTACACCTTC. Translating it yields CASSVDELYGYTF.

This chain connects TRBV7-9 to TRBJ2-1; perhaps TRBD1 as D (5 bases). CDR3 length: 14 amino acids. Germline V CDR1 and CDR2: SEHNR, FQNEAQ (reference sequence). With 5 bases removed from V and 5 bases from J, the gap between germline ends came to 13 bases. Here the CDR3 DNA reads TGTGCCAGCAGCGCTACAGGCCAAGACAATGAGCAGTTCTTC. It yields the protein CASSATGQDNEQFF. Based on the CDR3 plus reference TRBV7-9 and TRBJ2-1, the full variable domain is DTGVSQNPRHKITKRGQNVTFRCDPISEHNRLYWYRQTLGQGPEFLTYFQNEAQLEKSRLLSDRFSAERPKGSFSTLEIQRTEQGDSAMYLCASSATGQDNEQFFGPGTRLTVL.

This chain links TRBV7-9 with TRBJ1-1, with 10 nucleotides matching TRBD1. J gave up 0 bases and V 3 bases, and 10 bases lay outside the gene matches. Looked up from germline, CDR1 is SEHNR and CDR2 is FQNEAQ (reference sequence). The CDR3 runs 18 residues. CDR3: CASSFVRQGARMNTEAFF. In nucleotides, the CDR3 is TGTGCCAGCAGCTTCGTGCGACAGGGGGCACGGATGAACACTGAAGCTTTCTTT.

This clone occurred once. The rearrangement joins TRBV6-4 to TRBJ2-3; D perhaps matches TRBD2 (6 bases). CDR3 length equals 15 residues. The germline V and J ends were trimmed by 4 bases and 0 bases, with 11 bases remaining between them. Germline CDR1 MRHNA, CDR2 SNTAGT. As DNA, the CDR3 is TGTGCCAGCAGTGGGGGAGCGGGCAGCACAGATACGCAGTATTTT. This codes for CASSGGAGSTDTQYF.

The rearrangement links TRBV9 to TRBJ1-1; 10 bases fit TRBD1. The CDR3 has 16 amino acids. Per the germline V gene, CDR1 is SGDLS and CDR2 is YYNGEE. V dropped 3 bases and J dropped 0; count of bases not matched to a gene: 5. CDR3 DNA sequence: TGTGCCAGCAGCGAGACAGGGGGCGGGATGAACACTGAAGCTTTCTTT. The encoded protein is CASSETGGGMNTEAFF. Based on the CDR3 plus reference TRBV9 and TRBJ1-1, the full variable domain is DSGVTQTPKHLITATGQRVTLRCSPRSGDLSVYWYQQSLDQGLQFLIQYYNGEERAKGNILERFSAQQFPDLHSELNLSSLELGDSALYFCASSETGGGMNTEAFFGQGTRLTVV.

The rearrangement uses TRBV28 and TRBJ1-1; 7 bases are shared with TRBD1. The V gene's germline CDR1 is MDHEN and CDR2 SYDVKM. After removal of 6 bases from V and 0 bases from J, the junction contained 10 bases not matched to a gene. The CDR3 covers 16 residues. The CDR3 DNA follows: TGTGCCAGCAGCCCTACGACAGGGAACTTGAACACTGAAGCTTTCTTT. This sequence encodes CASSPTTGNLNTEAFF.

V and J are TRBV7-2 and TRBJ2-7; D is perhaps TRBD2 (6 bases). Trimming pared 8 bases from V and 1 base from J, leaving 12 bases between. This CDR3 is 13 amino acids long. The germline V gene has CDR1 SGHTA and CDR2 FQGNSA. The DNA for the CDR3 is TGTGCCAGCGGTATAGCGGTTTCCTACGAGCAGTACTTC. Translation: CASGIAVSYEQYF.

The chain links TRBV6-6 to TRBJ2-7, with 7 bases aligning to TRBD1. With 6 bases clipped from V and 0 bases from J, the junction kept 8 bases outside the gene matches. The CDR3 totals 15 residues. Germline CDR1 is MNHNY and CDR2 is SVGAGI (reference sequence). CDR3: CASSYIPGGSYEQYF. The CDR3 bases are TGTGCCAGCAGCTATATCCCAGGGGGCTCCTACGAGCAGTACTTC.

The genes are TRBV5-1 and TRBJ2-5; 9 positions match TRBD2. CDR3 length: 14 residues. The germline CDR1 and CDR2 sequences are SGHRS and YFSETQ. V lost 4 bases and J lost 6; bases outside the gene matches: 7. The DNA of the CDR3 is TGCGCCAGCAGCGACGCGGGGGGGAGGAAGACCCAGTACTTC. This encodes CASSDAGGRKTQYF.

The chain combines TRBV2 with TRBJ1-5; D is unclear. V was trimmed by 3 bases and J by 5 bases, leaving 11 bases between them. The CDR3 consists of 14 residues. CDR1 is SNHLY and CDR2 is FYNNEI in the germline V gene. The CDR3 reads CASSEGQSYQPQHF. DNA of the CDR3: TGTGCCAGCAGTGAGGGCCAGAGCTATCAGCCCCAGCATTTT.

Concerning this clone: One end of the junction varies from germline; a read error may be responsible. This sequence joins TRBV27 and TRBJ2-7; 7 bases line up with TRBD1. The CDR3 consists of 15 residues. Germline V gene lookup returns CDR1 MNHEY and CDR2 SMNVEV (reference sequence). CDR3 loop: CAGSLARDRSYEQYF. Written as DNA, the CDR3 is TGTGCCGGCAGTTTGGCCCGGGACAGATCCTACGAGCAGTACTTC.

The gene calls are TRBV7-8 and TRBJ2-7; D call uncertain. V was shortened by 3 bases and J by 3 bases, with 3 bases between the two germline ends. Germline values: CDR1 SGHVS, CDR2 FQNEAQ. This CDR3 has 11 residues. DNA for the CDR3: TGTGCCAGCAGCTTTAACTACGAGCAGTACTTC. Translation gives CASSFNYEQYF.

The chain couples TRBV4-2 to TRBJ2-2; 11 bases line up with TRBD2. Germline values: CDR1 LGHNA, CDR2 YNFKEQ. V lost 4 bases, J lost 7 bases, and 8 bases stayed unmatched. The CDR3 is 16 residues long. CDR3 coding DNA: TGTGCCAGCAGCCCACTAGCGGGAGAAATGGGCGGGGAGCTGTTTTTT. This translates into CASSPLAGEMGGELFF.

The chain employs TRBV30 and TRBJ1-5; D call uncertain. Germline V CDR1 and CDR2: GTSNPN, SVGIG (reference sequence). This CDR3 has 16 amino acids. The V and J ends lost 2 bases and 3 bases respectively, with 17 bases between them. In DNA, the CDR3 is TGTGCCTGGAGTCCGGGAACAGTGGGTTTCAATCAGCCCCAGCATTTT. Protein: CAWSPGTVGFNQPQHF.